The 20 T cell receptor beta chains below all came from one sample that was sequenced in a study of blood T cell repertoires in COVID-19 (dated by TCRdb to 2020 to 2021). The protocol used for the library was the immunoSEQ multiplex PCR assay. Sourced from immuneACCESS, this table was stored by TCRdb with only in-frame sequences that have V and J called. A share of the clones is absent; for the studies checked, an unresolved V gene accounts for under half, and the remainder has no known explanation. The sample records a few hundred thousand clones, approximately 79% of which are singletons. Of the sample, under 5% falls within the top ten clones. The material sequenced was PBMCs or T cells enriched from blood (not recorded which). These receptors all come from a man younger than 40 with acute COVID-19.

This clone appeared a single time. V and J are TRBV15 and TRBJ2-7, with D unresolved. The CDR3 has 14 residues. CDR1 and CDR2 from the germline V gene are LNHNV and YYDKDF (reference sequence). V lost 1 base, J lost 4 bases, and 11 bases lay in between. CDR3 sequence reads: CATSRAGGRYEQYV. The CDR3 bases are TGTGCCACCAGCAGAGCAGGTGGGCGATACGAGCAGTACGTC.

The rearrangement uses TRBV19 and TRBJ1-6, with D unclear. The V end lost 9 bases, the J end lost 0 bases, and 21 bases lay between the germline ends. The CDR3 sequence is 18 residues long. Germline V gene data show CDR1 as LNHDA and CDR2 as SQIVND (reference sequence). The CDR3 coding sequence is TGTGCCAGCCAACCATTGGCGGGGAAGAGCTCCTATAATTCACCCCTCCACTTT. This codes for CASQPLAGKSSYNSPLHF.

The rearrangement uses TRBV7-9 and TRBJ2-1; TRBD1 aligns across 9 bases. The J segment lost 10 bases and the V segment lost 9 bases, leaving 13 bases of the junction unmatched. Germline assignment: CDR1 SEHNR and CDR2 FQNEAQ (reference sequence). There are 14 residues in the CDR3. This CDR3 is CASTTGGPQKEQFF. CDR3 sequence (DNA): TGTGCCAGTACCACAGGGGGCCCACAAAAAGAGCAGTTCTTC.

The chain couples TRBV6-5 to TRBJ1-2; a possible D gene is TRBD1 (6 bases). The CDR3 extends over 12 amino acids. The V gene's germline CDR1 is MNHEY and CDR2 SVGAGI. Trimming pared 6 bases from V and 4 bases from J, leaving 9 bases between. This CDR3 is CASRSQGYGYTF. Here the CDR3 DNA reads TGTGCCAGCAGGTCACAGGGCTATGGCTACACCTTC.

The chain has TRBV2 and TRBJ2-4; D may be TRBD1 (6 bases). Trimming removed 7 bases at V and 2 bases at J, with 15 bases between. In germline, CDR1 is SNHLY, CDR2 FYNNEI. The CDR3 is 15 amino acids. CDR3 in amino acids: CASNSGGASKNIQYF. The CDR3 bases are TGTGCCAGCAATAGTGGGGGCGCTTCCAAAAACATTCAGTACTTC.

This sequence joins TRBV27 and TRBJ2-3; 8 bases agree with TRBD2. Germline V gene data show CDR1 as MNHEY and CDR2 as SMNVEV (reference sequence). CDR3 length: 14 residues. The V gene end was trimmed by 3 bases and the J gene end by 7 bases; junction bases not matched to a gene: 6. The CDR3 bases are TGTGCCAGCAGTTTGGGTCTAGCGGGTTATACGCAGTATTTT. This gives the protein CASSLGLAGYTQYF.

J is TRBJ2-1 and V is TRBV5-6; TRBD2 is a possible D gene (6 bases). V was cut by 5 bases and J by 7 bases, with 16 bases left in between. From germline, CDR1 is SGHDT and CDR2 YYEEEE. This CDR3 has 14 residues. CDR3 DNA sequence: TGTGCCAGCAGTTGGCCACGGGAGCTAAATGAGCAGTTCTTC. It specifies CASSWPRELNEQFF.

This clone was detected only a few times. This sequence joins TRBV7-9 and TRBJ1-5; TRBD1 aligns across 9 bases. The CDR3 extends over 14 amino acids. From germline, CDR1 is SEHNR and CDR2 FQNEAQ (reference sequence). V was pared by 5 bases and J by 6 bases, with 5 bases of the junction left unmatched. In DNA, the CDR3 is TGTGCCAGCAGCCCGGACAGGGGAGGTCAGCCCCAGCATTTT. Translation gives CASSPDRGGQPQHF.

In its sample, this clone was seen once. The rearrangement links TRBV5-1 to TRBJ1-5, with TRBD1 matching 8 bases. V was clipped by 4 bases and J by 5 bases; unmatched bases: 8. There are 15 residues in the CDR3. Germline lookup yields CDR1 SGHRS and CDR2 YFSETQ. Here the CDR3 reads CASSRTGGQYQPQHF. As DNA, the CDR3 is TGCGCCAGCAGCCGTACAGGGGGTCAGTATCAGCCCCAGCATTTT.

Turning to this clone: One junction end disagrees with the germline gene, perhaps due to a read error. The chain couples TRBV5-1 to TRBJ2-1, with 8 bases matching TRBD2. This CDR3 region has 15 residues. Germline V lookup: CDR1 SGHRS, CDR2 YFSETQ. CDR3 DNA: TGTGCCAGCAGCTCGAGCGGGAGCTTCAACGATGAGCAGTTCTTC. Translating gives CASSSSGSFNDEQFF.

The chain recombines TRBV15 with TRBJ1-2; D gene unclear. Germline CDR1 and CDR2: LNHNV and YYDKDF (reference sequence). The germline V and J ends were trimmed by 0 bases and 2 bases, with 10 bases remaining between them. The CDR3 covers 15 residues. The CDR3 reads CATSRDLGSNYGYTF. The CDR3 DNA follows: TGTGCCACCAGCAGAGATCTGGGCAGCAACTATGGCTACACCTTC.

V is TRBV5-5 and J is TRBJ2-7, with 7 bases fitting TRBD2. V dropped 4 bases and J dropped 6; count of bases not matched to a gene: 13. From germline, CDR1 is SGHKS and CDR2 YYEKEE (reference sequence). The CDR3 loop spans 15 amino acids. This CDR3 reads CASSAGVLGSREQYV. The CDR3, as DNA: TGTGCCAGCAGCGCGGGGGTCTTAGGGAGCCGCGAGCAGTACGTC.

This chain links TRBV3-1 (or the pseudogene TRBV3-2) with TRBJ2-6, with 8 bases that match TRBD1. Per germline, CDR1 LGHDT and CDR2 YNNKEL (reference sequence). The V and J ends lost 5 bases and 0 bases, in that order; junction bases with no gene match: 9. The CDR3 is 18 residues long. CDR3 residues: CASSGTGQALSGANVLTF. The DNA of the CDR3 is TGTGCCAGCAGCGGCACGGGACAGGCACTCTCTGGGGCCAACGTCCTGACTTTC.

This clone was seen a few times. This chain connects TRBV30 to TRBJ1-1, with D uncertain. The CDR3 is 12 amino acids. Trimming removed 1 base from V and 6 bases from J, with 9 bases in between. Germline CDR1 and CDR2: GTSNPN and SVGIG (reference sequence). CDR3 loop: CAWSARQAEAFF. The CDR3 DNA follows: TGTGCCTGGAGTGCCCGGCAGGCTGAAGCTTTCTTT.

The gene calls are TRBV15 and TRBJ1-1; maybe TRBD1 (5 bases). Trimming removed 3 bases at V and 1 base at J, with 9 bases between. The CDR3 extends over 14 amino acids. Germline V lookup: CDR1 LNHNV, CDR2 YYDKDF (reference sequence). CDR3 loop: CATSRAGPNTEAFF. The CDR3 DNA follows: TGTGCCACCAGCAGGGCAGGGCCGAACACTGAAGCTTTCTTT. Using reference TRBV15 and TRBJ1-1 for the parts outside the CDR3, the full variable domain is DAMVIQNPRYQVTQFGKPVTLSCSQTLNHNVMYWYQQKSSQAPKLLFHYYDKDFNNEADTPDNFQSRRPNTSFCFLDIRSPGLGDTAMYLCATSRAGPNTEAFFGQGTRLTVV.

The V gene is TRBV6-5, the J gene TRBJ2-5, with 12 bases aligning to TRBD2. The CDR3 is 14 residues long. Germline CDR1 is MNHEY and CDR2 is SVGAGI. V trimming: 7 bases; J trimming: 5 bases; junction bases outside the gene matches: 5. In DNA, the CDR3 is TGTGCCAGCACTAGCGGGGGGGCCCGGGAGACCCAGTACTTC. The encoded protein is CASTSGGARETQYF.

At least ten counts were recorded for this clone. This chain uses TRBV6-1 with TRBJ2-5; 8 bases line up with TRBD1. The CDR3 extends over 13 amino acids. After removal of 3 bases from V and 5 bases from J, the junction contained 2 bases not matched to a gene. Germline V gene lookup returns CDR1 MNHNS and CDR2 SASEGT. This CDR3 is CASSEDRVETQYF. The DNA for the CDR3 is TGTGCCAGCAGTGAGGACAGGGTTGAGACCCAGTACTTC.

This clone was found once. The chain joins TRBV3-1 (or the pseudogene TRBV3-2) to TRBJ1-5; TRBD1 aligns across 8 bases. V shed 0 bases, J shed 6 bases, and the junction held 7 bases outside the gene matches. The germline V gene has CDR1 LGHDT and CDR2 YNNKEL (reference sequence). There are 16 residues in the CDR3. The CDR3, as DNA: TGTGCCAGCAGCCAAGATTTTGGACAGGGCCTTCAGCCCCAGCATTTT. This translates into CASSQDFGQGLQPQHF.

The chain employs TRBV6-5 and TRBJ1-2; D uncertain. The V and J ends lost 0 bases and 0 bases respectively, with 8 bases between them. The CDR3 has 15 amino acids. Germline assignment: CDR1 MNHEY and CDR2 SVGAGI. CDR3 loop: CASSYSSDSNYGYTF. CDR3 DNA sequence: TGTGCCAGCAGTTACTCGTCAGACTCTAACTATGGCTACACCTTC.

V gene TRBV4-1 combines with J gene TRBJ1-3; D unclear. Germline V lookup: CDR1 MGHRA, CDR2 YSYEKL. Trimming took off 0 bases at V and 9 bases at J, with 15 bases between the two ends. The CDR3 contains 15 residues. The CDR3 sequence is CASSQDPGFGGTIYF. The CDR3 nucleotides are TGCGCCAGCAGCCAAGATCCTGGATTCGGCGGCACCATATATTTT.